Following are 18 T cell receptor beta chains from one sample sequenced in a study of OX40 agonist ivuxolimab in advanced cancers. The protocol was immunoSEQ multiplex PCR, while the TCRdb copy is restricted to in-frame clones and leaves out a portion. The table records 70,000 to 90,000 clones, approximately 88% of them present only once. The sample consisted of CD4+ or CD8+ T cells sorted from blood, taken in a trial of the OX40 agonist ivuxolimab. The receptors shown here come from an adult with an advanced solid tumor such as melanoma, head and neck, liver or kidney cancer.

This chain connects TRBV10-1 to TRBJ2-1; no reliable D call. V gave up 10 bases and J gave up 6 bases, with 16 bases separating them. The CDR3 has 13 residues. Germline-derived CDR1 and CDR2 are WNHNN and SYGVQD (reference sequence). The CDR3: CATSTHRSNEQFF. The CDR3 bases are TGCGCCACCTCAACCCATAGAAGCAATGAGCAGTTCTTC.

This chain uses TRBV2 with TRBJ1-2; D is perhaps TRBD1 (5 bases). V gave up 3 bases and J gave up 0 bases, with 17 bases separating them. Per the germline V gene, CDR1 is SNHLY and CDR2 is FYNNEI. The CDR3 is 17 amino acids. The CDR3 nucleotides read TGTGCCAGCAGTGACGGGGCAGGGATAAGAACTAACTATGGCTACACCTTC. Its translation is CASSDGAGIRTNYGYTF.

The genes are TRBV9 and TRBJ2-2; D not certain. The germline V gene has CDR1 SGDLS and CDR2 YYNGEE. This CDR3 spans 12 amino acids. V lost 4 bases, J lost 5 bases, and 6 bases lay in between. The CDR3 coding sequence is TGTGCCAGCAGCTTCCAGACCGGGGAGCTGTTTTTT. Encoded protein: CASSFQTGELFF.

The genes are TRBV4-1 and TRBJ2-1; 9 positions agree with TRBD2. In germline, CDR1 is MGHRA, CDR2 YSYEKL. CDR3 length: 15 residues. V was clipped by 4 bases and J by 2 bases; unmatched bases: 3. The CDR3 DNA is TGCGCCAGCAGCCCCGCGGGAGGGACCTACAATGAGCAGTTCTTC. Residues: CASSPAGGTYNEQFF.

CDR3 nucleotide sequence: TGTGCCAGCAGCTTAGAAGGGACAGACCACTATGGCTACACCTTC. This translates into CASSLEGTDHYGYTF. The chain is built from TRBV7-9 and TRBJ1-2; 7 positions match TRBD1. This CDR3 is 15 amino acids long. The ends lost 1 base at V and 3 bases at J; junction bases unmatched: 5. CDR1 SEHNR and CDR2 FQNEAQ come from the germline V gene (reference sequence).

CDR3 in DNA: TGTGCCACCAGCAGAGATCAGGAAACAAATCAGCCCCAGCATTTT. Translated, it gives CATSRDQETNQPQHF. The chain is built from TRBV15 and TRBJ1-5; D unresolved. Germline lookup yields CDR1 LNHNV and CDR2 YYDKDF (reference sequence). With 0 bases removed from V and 4 bases from J, the gap between germline ends came to 10 bases. The CDR3 is 15 residues long.

The chain employs TRBV15 and TRBJ2-7; the match to TRBD2 covers 8 bases. V shed 3 bases, J shed 3 bases, and the junction held 13 bases outside the gene matches. CDR3 length: 17 amino acids. Germline V CDR1 and CDR2: LNHNV, YYDKDF (reference sequence). As DNA, the CDR3 is TGTGCCACCAGCAGGGACAGAAGCGGGAGTCTGATCTACGAGCAGTACTTC. This sequence encodes CATSRDRSGSLIYEQYF.

The chain combines TRBV27 with TRBJ2-1; 8 bases fit TRBD2. This CDR3 has 15 amino acids. Germline V lookup: CDR1 MNHEY, CDR2 SMNVEV (reference sequence). The trim removed 4 bases at V and 4 bases at J, leaving 6 bases unmatched. CDR3 sequence: CASSSSLAGYNEQFF. CDR3 coding DNA: TGTGCCAGCAGTTCAAGCCTAGCGGGTTACAATGAGCAGTTCTTC.

This rearrangement joins TRBV21-1 to TRBJ2-2; TRBD2 is the table's D call and was not checked against the DNA. TRBV21-1 is flagged as a pseudogene. The CDR3 consists of 18 residues. The CDR3 bases are TGTGCCAGCAGCAAAGGAAAGCCTAGCGGGAGGGCCGGCGGGGAGCTGTTTTTT. It specifies CASSKGKPSGRAGGELFF.

The V and J genes are TRBV7-3 and TRBJ2-1; D might be TRBD1 or TRBD2, each matching 5 bases. Germline CDR1 reads SGHTA; CDR2 reads FQGTGA. V dropped 2 bases and J dropped 2 bases, with 10 bases sitting between them. CDR3 length: 15 amino acids. In nucleotides, the CDR3 is TGTGCCAGCAGCTTAGGGACCGCAACCTACAATGAGCAGTTCTTC. Translated: CASSLGTATYNEQFF. The full variable domain, its missing parts supplied by reference TRBV7-3 and TRBJ2-1, is GAGVSQTPSNKVTEKGKYVELRCDPISGHTALYWYRQSLGQGPEFLIYFQGTGAADDSGLPNDRFFAVRPEGSVSTLKIQRTERGDSAVYLCASSLGTATYNEQFFGPGTRLTVL.

The chain employs TRBV27 and TRBJ2-7; 7 bases fit TRBD1. The trim removed 7 bases at V and 5 bases at J, leaving 8 bases unmatched. CDR1 and CDR2 (germline): MNHEY, SMNVEV (reference sequence). The CDR3 is 13 amino acids. CDR3 loop: CASKVGGLNEQYF. DNA of the CDR3: TGTGCCAGCAAGGTAGGGGGCTTGAACGAGCAGTACTTC.

This chain joins TRBV6-1 and TRBJ2-2; possible D gene TRBD2, 6 bases. Germline-derived CDR1 and CDR2 are MNHNS and SASEGT. This CDR3 spans 15 amino acids. V lost 0 bases and J lost 7, with 12 bases in between. As DNA, the CDR3 is TGTGCCAGCAGTGAAGCGCCCGGGGAGGTCGGGGAGCTGTTTTTT. Protein sequence: CASSEAPGEVGELFF.

V and J are TRBV27 and TRBJ2-5; the D gene is possibly TRBD2 (7 bases). The CDR3 runs to 17 residues. Germline CDR1 reads MNHEY; CDR2 reads SMNVEV (reference sequence). Trimming shortened V by 6 bases and J by 2 bases, and 22 bases separated the two germline ends. CDR3 loop: CASSLWRGGTHQETQYF. As DNA, the CDR3 is TGTGCCAGCAGCCTATGGAGGGGGGGGACACATCAAGAGACCCAGTACTTC.

The V call is TRBV5-1, the J call TRBJ2-1; 8 nucleotides agree with TRBD1. This CDR3 has 13 residues. CDR1 is SGHRS and CDR2 is YFSETQ in the germline V gene. V lost 2 bases and J lost 9; bases outside the gene matches: 4. CDR3 sequence reads: CASSFWTGSEQFF. CDR3 DNA: TGCGCCAGCAGCTTTTGGACAGGGTCTGAGCAGTTCTTC.

The genes are TRBV27 and TRBJ1-2, with a weak D call TRBD1 (5 bases). Germline V gene sequence: CDR1 MNHEY, CDR2 SMNVEV (reference sequence). This CDR3 spans 13 amino acids. V dropped 5 bases and J dropped 4 bases, with 11 bases sitting between them. As DNA, the CDR3 is TGTGCCAGCAGTGAGGGACGGACCTATGGCTACACCTTC. Its protein is CASSEGRTYGYTF.

This CDR3 reads CASSSGAGPTNYGYTF. The CDR3 bases are TGTGCCAGCAGCTCCGGTGCAGGCCCTACTAACTATGGCTACACCTTC. The rearrangement links TRBV13 to TRBJ1-2; D is unclear. CDR1 is PRHDT and CDR2 is FYEKMQ in the germline V gene (reference sequence). The CDR3 consists of 16 residues. V was clipped by 4 bases and J by 0 bases, with 15 bases between them.

Remarks on this clone: Other DNA sequences within the sample encode an identical CDR3. The chain recombines TRBV4-1 with TRBJ2-7, with D perhaps matching TRBD2 (5 bases). Trimming removed 6 bases from V and 0 bases from J, with 12 bases in between. The CDR3 consists of 14 residues. Germline V gene lookup returns CDR1 MGHRA and CDR2 YSYEKL. CDR3 nucleotide sequence: TGCGCCAGCAGTCAGAGGGAGAGCTCCTACGAGCAGTACTTC. This translates into CASSQRESSYEQYF.

With regard to this clone: Relative to the germline gene, one junction end is altered; a read error may explain this. The V and J genes are TRBV6-5 and TRBJ2-1; TRBD1 matches at 10 bases. This CDR3 is 15 amino acids long. Germline assignment: CDR1 MNHEY and CDR2 SVGAGI. The DNA of the CDR3 is TGTGCCAGCAGTCACTCCGGGACAGGGGTTCATGAGCAGTTCTTC. It codes for CASSHSGTGVHEQFF.